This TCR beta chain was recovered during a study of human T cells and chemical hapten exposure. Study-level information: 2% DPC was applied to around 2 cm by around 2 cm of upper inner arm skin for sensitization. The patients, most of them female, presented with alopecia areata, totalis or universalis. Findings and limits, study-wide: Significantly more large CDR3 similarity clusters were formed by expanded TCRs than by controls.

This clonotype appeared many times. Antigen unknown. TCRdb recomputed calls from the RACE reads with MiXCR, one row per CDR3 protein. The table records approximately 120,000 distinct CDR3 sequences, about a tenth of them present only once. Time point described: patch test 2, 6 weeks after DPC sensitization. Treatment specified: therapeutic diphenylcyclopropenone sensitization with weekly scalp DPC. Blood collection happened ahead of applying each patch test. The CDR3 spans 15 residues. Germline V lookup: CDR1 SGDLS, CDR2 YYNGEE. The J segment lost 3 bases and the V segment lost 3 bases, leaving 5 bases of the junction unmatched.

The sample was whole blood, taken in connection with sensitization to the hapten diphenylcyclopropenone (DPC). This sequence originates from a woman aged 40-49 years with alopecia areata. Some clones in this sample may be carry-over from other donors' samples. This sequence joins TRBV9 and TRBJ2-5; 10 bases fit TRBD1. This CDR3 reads CASSERTGGEETQYF. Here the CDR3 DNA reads TGTGCCAGCAGCGAGAGGACAGGGGGAGAAGAGACCCAGTACTTC.